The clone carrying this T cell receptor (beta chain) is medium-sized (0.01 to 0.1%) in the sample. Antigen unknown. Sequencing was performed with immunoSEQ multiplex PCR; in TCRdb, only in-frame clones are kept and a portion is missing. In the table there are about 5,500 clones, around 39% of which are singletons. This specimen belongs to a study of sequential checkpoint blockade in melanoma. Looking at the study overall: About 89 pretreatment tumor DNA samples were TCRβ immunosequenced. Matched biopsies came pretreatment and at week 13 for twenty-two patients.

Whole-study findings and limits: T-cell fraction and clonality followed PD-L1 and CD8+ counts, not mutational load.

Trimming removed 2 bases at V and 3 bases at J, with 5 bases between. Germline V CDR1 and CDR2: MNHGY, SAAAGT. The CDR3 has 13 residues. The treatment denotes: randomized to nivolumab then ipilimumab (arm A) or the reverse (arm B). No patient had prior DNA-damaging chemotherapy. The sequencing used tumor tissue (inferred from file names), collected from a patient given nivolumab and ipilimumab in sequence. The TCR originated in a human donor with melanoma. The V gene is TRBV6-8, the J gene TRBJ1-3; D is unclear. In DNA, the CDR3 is TGTGCCAGCAGTTACGGTGATGGAAACACCATATATTTT. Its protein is CASSYGDGNTIYF.